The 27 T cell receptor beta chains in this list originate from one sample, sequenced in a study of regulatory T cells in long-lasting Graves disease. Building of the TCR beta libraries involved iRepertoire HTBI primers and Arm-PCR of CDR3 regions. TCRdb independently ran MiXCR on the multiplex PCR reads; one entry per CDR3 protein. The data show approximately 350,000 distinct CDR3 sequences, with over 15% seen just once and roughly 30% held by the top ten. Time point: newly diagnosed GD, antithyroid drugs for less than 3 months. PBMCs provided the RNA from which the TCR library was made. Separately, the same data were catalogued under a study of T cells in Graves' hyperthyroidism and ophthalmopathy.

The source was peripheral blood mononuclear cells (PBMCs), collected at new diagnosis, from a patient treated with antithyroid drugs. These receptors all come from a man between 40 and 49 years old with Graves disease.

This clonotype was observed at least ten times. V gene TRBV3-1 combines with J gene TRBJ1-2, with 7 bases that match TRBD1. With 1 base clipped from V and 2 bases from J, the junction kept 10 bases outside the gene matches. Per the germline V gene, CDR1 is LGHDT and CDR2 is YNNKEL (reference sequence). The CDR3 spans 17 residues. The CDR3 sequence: CASSQGRTPGQNYGYTF. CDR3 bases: TGTGCCAGCAGCCAAGGACGTACTCCGGGACAGAACTATGGCTACACCTTC.

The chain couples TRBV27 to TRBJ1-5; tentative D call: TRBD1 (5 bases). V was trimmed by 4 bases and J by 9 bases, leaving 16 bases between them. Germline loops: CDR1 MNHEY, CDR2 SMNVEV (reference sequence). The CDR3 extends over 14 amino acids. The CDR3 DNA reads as TGTGCCAGCAGTTACGACAGACACAGTATGCCCCAGCATTTT. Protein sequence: CASSYDRHSMPQHF.

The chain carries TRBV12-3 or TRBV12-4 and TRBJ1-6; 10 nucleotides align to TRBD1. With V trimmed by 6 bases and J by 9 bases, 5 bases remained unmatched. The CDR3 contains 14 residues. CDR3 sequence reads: CASRWTGGSSPLHF. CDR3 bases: TGTGCCAGCAGATGGACAGGGGGATCTTCACCCCTCCACTTT.

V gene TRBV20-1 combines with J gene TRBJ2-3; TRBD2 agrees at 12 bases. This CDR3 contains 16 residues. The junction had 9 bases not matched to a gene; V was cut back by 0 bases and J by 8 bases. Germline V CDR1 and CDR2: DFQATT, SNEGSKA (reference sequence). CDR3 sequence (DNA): TGCAGTGCTAGAGATCGACTAGCGGGGGCCTTCGCTACGCAGTATTTT. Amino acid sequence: CSARDRLAGAFATQYF.

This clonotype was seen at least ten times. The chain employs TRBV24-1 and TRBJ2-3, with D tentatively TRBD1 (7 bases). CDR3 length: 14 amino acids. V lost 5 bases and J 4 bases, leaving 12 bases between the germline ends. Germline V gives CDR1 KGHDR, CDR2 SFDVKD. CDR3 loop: CATSVEGASDTQYF. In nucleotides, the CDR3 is TGTGCCACCAGTGTGGAGGGGGCATCAGATACGCAGTATTTT.

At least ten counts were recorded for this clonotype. The CDR3 DNA reads TGTGCCAGCAGTTTCTCGGCAGGAAGTCCCTACGAGCAGTACTTC. It codes for CASSFSAGSPYEQYF. The chain is built from TRBV27 and TRBJ2-7; D call uncertain. Between the trimmed V and J ends, which lost 3 bases and 2 bases, there was a span of 14 bases. Per the germline V gene, CDR1 is MNHEY and CDR2 is SMNVEV (reference sequence). This CDR3 region has 15 residues.

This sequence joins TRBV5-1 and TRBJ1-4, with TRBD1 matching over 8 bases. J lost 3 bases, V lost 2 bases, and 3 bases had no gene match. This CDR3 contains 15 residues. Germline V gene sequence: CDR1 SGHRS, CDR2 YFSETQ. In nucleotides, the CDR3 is TGCGCCAGCAGCTTCCTGACAGGGGCTAATGAAAAACTGTTTTTT. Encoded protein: CASSFLTGANEKLFF.

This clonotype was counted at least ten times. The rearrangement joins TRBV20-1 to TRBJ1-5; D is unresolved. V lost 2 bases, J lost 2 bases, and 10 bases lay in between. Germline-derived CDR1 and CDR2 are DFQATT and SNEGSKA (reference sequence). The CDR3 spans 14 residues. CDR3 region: CSARHKGGNQPQHF. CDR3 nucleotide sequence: TGCAGTGCTAGACACAAGGGTGGCAATCAGCCCCAGCATTTT.

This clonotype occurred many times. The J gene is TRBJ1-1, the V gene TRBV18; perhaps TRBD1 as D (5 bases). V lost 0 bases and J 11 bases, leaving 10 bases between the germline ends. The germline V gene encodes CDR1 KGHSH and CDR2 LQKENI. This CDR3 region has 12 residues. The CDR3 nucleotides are TGTGCCAGCTCACCACCGGCGGGGGTCGCTTTCTTT. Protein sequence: CASSPPAGVAFF.

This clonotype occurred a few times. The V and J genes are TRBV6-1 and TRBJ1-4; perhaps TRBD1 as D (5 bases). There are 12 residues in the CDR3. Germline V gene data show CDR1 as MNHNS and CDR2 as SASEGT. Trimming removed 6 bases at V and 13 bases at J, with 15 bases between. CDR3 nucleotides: TGTGCCAGCAGCACAGGAGCGTATCGACTGTTTTTT. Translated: CASSTGAYRLFF.

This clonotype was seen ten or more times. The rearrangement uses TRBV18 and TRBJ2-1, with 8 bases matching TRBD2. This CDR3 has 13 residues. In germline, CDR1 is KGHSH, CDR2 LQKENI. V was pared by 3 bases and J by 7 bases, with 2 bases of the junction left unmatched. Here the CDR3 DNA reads TGTGCCAGCTCACCTGGCGGGAGGAATGAGCAGTTCTTC. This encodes CASSPGGRNEQFF. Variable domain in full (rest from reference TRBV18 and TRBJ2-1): NAGVMQNPRHLVRRRGQEARLRCSPMKGHSHVYWYRQLPEEGLKFMVYLQKENIIDESGMPKERFSAEFPKEGPSILRIQQVVRGDSAAYFCASSPGGRNEQFFGPGTRLTVL.

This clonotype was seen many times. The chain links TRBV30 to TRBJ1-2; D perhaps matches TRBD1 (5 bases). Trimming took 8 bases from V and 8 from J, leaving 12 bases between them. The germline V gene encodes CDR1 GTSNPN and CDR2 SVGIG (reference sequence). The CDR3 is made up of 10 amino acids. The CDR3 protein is CALDWGGYTF. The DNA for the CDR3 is TGTGCCCTCGACTGGGGCGGCTACACCTTC.

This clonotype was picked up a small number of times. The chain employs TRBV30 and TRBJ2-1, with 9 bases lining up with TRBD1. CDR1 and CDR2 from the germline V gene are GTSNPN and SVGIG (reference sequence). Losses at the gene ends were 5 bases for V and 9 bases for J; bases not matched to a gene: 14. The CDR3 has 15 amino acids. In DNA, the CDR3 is TGTGCCTGGGAGGAGCCGAGGGGACAGGGATTTGAGCAGTTCTTC. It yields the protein CAWEEPRGQGFEQFF.

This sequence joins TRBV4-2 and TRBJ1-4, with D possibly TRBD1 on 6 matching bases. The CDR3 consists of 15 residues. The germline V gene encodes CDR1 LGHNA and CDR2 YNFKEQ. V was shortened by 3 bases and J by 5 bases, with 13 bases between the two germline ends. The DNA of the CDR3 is TGTGCCAGCAGCCACGATGCTCAGGGGAATGAAAAACTGTTTTTT. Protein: CASSHDAQGNEKLFF.

The DNA of the CDR3 is TGTGCCAGCAGCTGGCGGGGGGGTGGAAACACCATATATTTT. It translates to CASSWRGGGNTIYF. This chain joins TRBV5-6 and TRBJ1-3, with D possibly TRBD1 on 5 matching bases. The germline V gene has CDR1 SGHDT and CDR2 YYEEEE. Trimming left V 3 bases short and J 3 bases short, with 10 bases between. This CDR3 is built from 14 residues.

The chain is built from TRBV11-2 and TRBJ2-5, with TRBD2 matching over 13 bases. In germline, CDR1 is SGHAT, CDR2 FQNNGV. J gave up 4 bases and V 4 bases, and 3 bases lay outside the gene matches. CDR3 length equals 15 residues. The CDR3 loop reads CASSYTSGGGETQYF. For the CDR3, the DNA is TGTGCCAGCAGCTACACTAGCGGGGGGGGAGAGACCCAGTACTTC.

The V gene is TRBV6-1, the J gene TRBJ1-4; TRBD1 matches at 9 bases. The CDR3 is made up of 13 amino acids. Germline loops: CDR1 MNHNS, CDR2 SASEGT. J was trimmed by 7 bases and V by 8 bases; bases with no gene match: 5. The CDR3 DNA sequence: TGTGCCAGCGGGAGGGGACAGGGTGAAAAACTGTTTTTT. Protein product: CASGRGQGEKLFF.

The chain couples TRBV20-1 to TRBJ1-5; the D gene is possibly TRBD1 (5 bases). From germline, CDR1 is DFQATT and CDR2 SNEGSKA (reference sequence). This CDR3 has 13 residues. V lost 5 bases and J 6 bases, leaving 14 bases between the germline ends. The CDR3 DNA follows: TGCAGTGCTTCGGGACCGCCGATTCAGCCCCAGCATTTT. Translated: CSASGPPIQPQHF.

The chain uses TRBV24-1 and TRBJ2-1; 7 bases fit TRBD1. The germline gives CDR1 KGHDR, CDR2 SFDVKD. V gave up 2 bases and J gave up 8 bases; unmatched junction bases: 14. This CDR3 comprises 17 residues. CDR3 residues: CATSDSPVRGLSHEQFF. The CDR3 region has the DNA TGTGCCACCAGTGATTCCCCCGTGAGGGGGCTTAGCCATGAGCAGTTCTTC.

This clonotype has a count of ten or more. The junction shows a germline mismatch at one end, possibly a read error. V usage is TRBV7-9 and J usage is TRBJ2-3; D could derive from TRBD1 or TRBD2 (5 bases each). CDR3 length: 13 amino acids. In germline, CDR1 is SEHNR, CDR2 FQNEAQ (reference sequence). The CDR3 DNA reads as TGTGCCAGCAGCTTTCCATCCCGGGACCCCCGGCATTTT. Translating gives CASSFPSRDPRHF.

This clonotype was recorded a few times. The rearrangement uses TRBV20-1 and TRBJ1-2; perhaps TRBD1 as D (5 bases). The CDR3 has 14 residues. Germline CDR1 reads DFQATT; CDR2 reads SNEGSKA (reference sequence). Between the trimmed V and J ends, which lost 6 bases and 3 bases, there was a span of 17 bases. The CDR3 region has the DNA TGCAGTGCCCCTGAGGTAGAAGGGGACTATGGCTACACCTTC. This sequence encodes CSAPEVEGDYGYTF.

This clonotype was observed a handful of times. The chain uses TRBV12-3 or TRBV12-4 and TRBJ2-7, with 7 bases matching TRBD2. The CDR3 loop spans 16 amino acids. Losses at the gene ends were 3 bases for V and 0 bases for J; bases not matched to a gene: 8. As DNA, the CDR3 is TGTGCCAGCAGTTTCGGCAGCGGCGGGAGCTCCTACGAGCAGTACTTC. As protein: CASSFGSGGSSYEQYF.

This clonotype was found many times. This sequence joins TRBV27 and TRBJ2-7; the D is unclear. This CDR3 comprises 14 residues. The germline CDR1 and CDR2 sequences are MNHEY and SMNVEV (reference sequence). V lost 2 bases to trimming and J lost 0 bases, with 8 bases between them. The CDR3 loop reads CASSLKGNSYEQYF. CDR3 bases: TGTGCCAGCAGTTTAAAGGGTAACTCCTACGAGCAGTACTTC.

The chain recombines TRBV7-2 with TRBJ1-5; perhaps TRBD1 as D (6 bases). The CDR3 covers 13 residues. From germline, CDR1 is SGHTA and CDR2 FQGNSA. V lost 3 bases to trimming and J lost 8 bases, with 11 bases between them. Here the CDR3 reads CASSFGGGEPQHF. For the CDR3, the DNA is TGTGCCAGCAGCTTTGGAGGGGGGGAGCCCCAGCATTTT.

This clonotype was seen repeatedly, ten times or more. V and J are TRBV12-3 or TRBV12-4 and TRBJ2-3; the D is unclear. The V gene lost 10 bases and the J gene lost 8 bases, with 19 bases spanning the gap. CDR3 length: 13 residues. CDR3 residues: CATNEAGLGTQYF. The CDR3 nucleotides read TGTGCCACGAATGAGGCCGGTTTGGGTACGCAGTATTTT.

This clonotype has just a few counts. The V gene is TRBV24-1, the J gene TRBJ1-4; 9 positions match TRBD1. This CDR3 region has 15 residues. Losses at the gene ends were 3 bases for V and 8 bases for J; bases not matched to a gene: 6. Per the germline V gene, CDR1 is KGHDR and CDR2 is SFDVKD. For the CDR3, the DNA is TGTGCCACCAGTGATACCCGACAGGGGGGCGAAAAACTGTTTTTT. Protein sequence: CATSDTRQGGEKLFF.

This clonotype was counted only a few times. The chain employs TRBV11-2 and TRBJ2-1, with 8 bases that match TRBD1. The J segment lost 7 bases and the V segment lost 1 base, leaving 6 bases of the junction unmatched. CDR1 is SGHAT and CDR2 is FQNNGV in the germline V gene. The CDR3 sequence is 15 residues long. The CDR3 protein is CASSLVRGRVNEQFF. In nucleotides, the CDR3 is TGTGCCAGCAGCTTAGTCAGGGGGCGAGTTAATGAGCAGTTCTTC.